These 27 T cell receptor beta chains were sequenced from one sample in a study of T cells after somatic rescue of genetic block. Using immunoSEQ multiplex PCR, the repertoire was profiled, and TCRdb retains in-frame clones only, with some absent. This table has around 50,000 clones, around 96% appearing once. Sequencing was carried out using peripheral blood mononuclear cells (PBMCs). Receptor source: a child under three years old.

Points on this clone: This sample includes further DNA sequences coding for the same CDR3. CDR3 bases: TGCGCCAGCAGCTTTGACAGGTACAATGAGCAGTTCTTC. Its protein is CASSFDRYNEQFF. The genes are TRBV5-1 and TRBJ2-1; tentative D call: TRBD1 (6 bases). V lost 2 bases to trimming and J lost 4 bases, with 7 bases between them. The CDR3 contains 13 residues. Germline V gives CDR1 SGHRS, CDR2 YFSETQ.

The V call is TRBV7-3, the J call TRBJ2-2; 9 bases fit TRBD1. This CDR3 has 16 amino acids. Unmatched junction bases numbered 3, after V lost 4 bases and J lost 0 bases. Germline-derived CDR1 and CDR2 are SGHTA and FQGTGA. CDR3 sequence (DNA): TGTGCCAGCAGCTCCAGACAGGGGGCGAACACCGGGGAGCTGTTTTTT. This encodes CASSSRQGANTGELFF.

Turning to this clone: Other nucleotide sequences from this sample produce the same CDR3. The V and J genes are TRBV27 and TRBJ2-2, with TRBD2 as a possible D gene (6 bases). CDR1 is MNHEY, CDR2 SMNVEV, per germline (reference sequence). This CDR3 spans 13 amino acids. V lost 5 bases and J 5 bases, leaving 9 bases between the germline ends. CDR3 sequence (DNA): TGTGCCAGCAGTCCCCGGGGGACCGGGGAGCTGTTTTTT. This gives the protein CASSPRGTGELFF.

The J gene is TRBJ1-6, the V gene TRBV30, with 9 bases that match TRBD1. Per germline, CDR1 GTSNPN and CDR2 SVGIG (reference sequence). The V and J ends lost 1 base and 10 bases, in that order; junction bases with no gene match: 8. There are 15 residues in the CDR3. The chain's CDR3 is CAWSGSGTGRSPLHF. The CDR3 DNA reads as TGTGCCTGGAGTGGCTCCGGGACAGGGAGATCACCCCTCCACTTT.

Here the CDR3 reads CASSPDGSYEQYF. In DNA form, the CDR3 reads TGTGCCAGCAGCCCGGACGGGTCCTACGAGCAGTACTTC. This chain connects TRBV11-2 to TRBJ2-7; no definite D call. This CDR3 has 13 amino acids. Trimming removed 5 bases at V and 1 base at J, with 9 bases between. CDR1 SGHAT and CDR2 FQNNGV come from the germline V gene.

This clone was seen a handful of times. The chain recombines TRBV7-6 with TRBJ2-7; 11 positions agree with TRBD1. After removal of 5 bases from V and 4 bases from J, the junction contained 1 base not matched to a gene. CDR1 and CDR2 from the germline V gene are SGHVS and FNYEAQ. The CDR3 is 13 residues long. The CDR3 reads CASSRDRGYEQYF. The CDR3 DNA sequence: TGTGCCAGCAGCCGGGACAGGGGGTACGAGCAGTACTTC.

V is TRBV7-2 and J is TRBJ2-2; D is perhaps TRBD2 (5 bases). Germline V gene lookup returns CDR1 SGHTA and CDR2 FQGNSA. This CDR3 has 12 residues. Trimming pared 6 bases from V and 7 bases from J, leaving 9 bases between. The CDR3 loop is CASSSGFGELFF. DNA of the CDR3: TGTGCCAGCAGTTCGGGGTTCGGGGAGCTGTTTTTT.

The rearrangement uses TRBV9 and TRBJ2-7; the match to TRBD2 covers 10 bases. The CDR3 consists of 14 residues. Looked up from germline, CDR1 is SGDLS and CDR2 is YYNGEE. V shed 3 bases and J 6 bases; nucleotides not matched to a gene: 6. DNA of the CDR3: TGTGCCAGCAGCGCAGGGACTAGCGCATCCGAGCAGTACTTC. Translating it yields CASSAGTSASEQYF.

The genes are TRBV5-4 and TRBJ2-7; 7 bases match TRBD1. The CDR3 spans 15 residues. Trimming cost V 4 bases and J 2 bases; bases outside gene matches: 9. CDR1 is SGHNT, CDR2 YYREEE, per germline (reference sequence). The CDR3 protein is CASSLKTGTAYEQYF. CDR3 nucleotides: TGTGCCAGCAGCCTAAAAACCGGGACAGCCTACGAGCAGTACTTC.

In this sample, this clone turned up once. CDR3 loop: CASSLGETARHGYTF. In DNA, the CDR3 is TGTGCCAGCAGCTTAGGGGAGACGGCTCGACACGGCTACACCTTC. This chain links TRBV13 with TRBJ1-2; no clear D. The CDR3 loop spans 15 amino acids. Trimming shortened V by 0 bases and J by 8 bases, and 16 bases separated the two germline ends. From germline, CDR1 is PRHDT and CDR2 FYEKMQ (reference sequence).

V usage is TRBV7-2 and J usage is TRBJ2-1, with 7 positions matching TRBD2. The CDR3 length is 15 residues. Germline CDR1 is SGHTA and CDR2 is FQGNSA. With 1 base clipped from V and 4 bases from J, the junction kept 4 bases outside the gene matches. CDR3 sequence reads: CASSLVASGYNEQFF. CDR3 DNA: TGTGCCAGCAGCTTAGTGGCTAGCGGTTACAATGAGCAGTTCTTC.

The gene calls are TRBV5-1 and TRBJ2-5; D uncertain. V lost 3 bases and J lost 4, with 7 bases in between. The CDR3 spans 12 residues. Germline CDR1 reads SGHRS; CDR2 reads YFSETQ. The CDR3: CASSSYPETQYF. DNA for the CDR3: TGCGCCAGCAGCTCGTACCCAGAGACCCAGTACTTC.

This clone has just one count. The chain couples TRBV5-1 to TRBJ2-7, with 13 bases matching TRBD2. The trim removed 4 bases at V and 4 bases at J, leaving 2 bases unmatched. The CDR3 runs to 14 residues. Germline V CDR1 and CDR2: SGHRS, YFSETQ. The DNA of the CDR3 is TGCGCCAGCAGCCTACTAGCGGGAGGGTACGAGCAGTACTTC. Translation: CASSLLAGGYEQYF. Variable domain in full (rest from reference TRBV5-1 and TRBJ2-7): KAGVTQTPRYLIKTRGQQVTLSCSPISGHRSVSWYQQTPGQGLQFLFEYFSETQRNKGNFPGRFSGRQFSNSRSEMNVSTLELGDSALYLCASSLLAGGYEQYFGPGTRLTVT.

The rearrangement uses TRBV28 and TRBJ2-7; D gene unclear. The germline V and J ends were trimmed by 3 bases and 0 bases, with 12 bases remaining between them. Germline V gene data show CDR1 as MDHEN and CDR2 as SYDVKM. There are 15 residues in the CDR3. In DNA, the CDR3 is TGTGCCAGCAGTTTTTACCTGGGCAGCTCCTACGAGCAGTACTTC. Protein: CASSFYLGSSYEQYF.

V usage is TRBV28 and J usage is TRBJ1-5; D might be TRBD1 (5 bases). The germline gives CDR1 MDHEN, CDR2 SYDVKM. The V end lost 4 bases, the J end lost 2 bases, and 12 bases lay between the germline ends. The CDR3 covers 15 residues. The CDR3 bases are TGTGCCAGCAGTTCGCTCGGGGGAGGCAATCAGCCCCAGCATTTT. Its protein is CASSSLGGGNQPQHF.

The chain recombines TRBV28 with TRBJ2-7; 10 nucleotides line up with TRBD2. The length of the CDR3 is 16 residues. V was pared by 4 bases and J by 9 bases, with 15 bases of the junction left unmatched. Germline values: CDR1 MDHEN, CDR2 SYDVKM. CDR3 residues: CASSWGSGLAARGQYF. The CDR3 DNA sequence: TGTGCCAGCAGTTGGGGAAGCGGACTAGCGGCCCGGGGGCAGTACTTC.

This clone showed up just once. The chain uses TRBV10-3 and TRBJ2-5; D gene ambiguous. The V gene's germline CDR1 is ENHRY and CDR2 SYGVKD. The germline V and J ends were trimmed by 6 bases and 1 base, with 15 bases remaining between them. The CDR3 loop spans 15 amino acids. CDR3 residues: CAIRAGIPPQETQYF. CDR3 DNA: TGTGCCATCAGGGCCGGCATACCACCCCAAGAGACCCAGTACTTC.

A word on this clone: Different DNA sequences within this sample yield the same CDR3. This sequence joins TRBV27 and TRBJ2-7, with a weak D call TRBD2 (6 bases). The germline gives CDR1 MNHEY, CDR2 SMNVEV (reference sequence). Trimming cost V 0 bases and J 6 bases, with 6 bases left between them. The CDR3 extends over 12 amino acids. The CDR3 DNA sequence: TGTGCCAGCAGTTTATCGGGGGGCGAGCAGTACTTC. Amino acid sequence: CASSLSGGEQYF.

The V gene is TRBV18, the J gene TRBJ2-1; the D gene could be TRBD1 or TRBD2 (5 bases each). This CDR3 contains 14 residues. The germline gives CDR1 KGHSH, CDR2 LQKENI. V was cut by 2 bases and J by 0 bases, with 5 bases left in between. This CDR3 is CASSPGGSYNEQFF. In DNA, the CDR3 is TGTGCCAGCTCACCAGGGGGCTCCTACAATGAGCAGTTCTTC.

This chain connects TRBV28 to TRBJ2-7; 7 bases line up with TRBD2. This CDR3 spans 14 amino acids. With V trimmed by 6 bases and J by 0 bases, 5 bases remained unmatched. In germline, CDR1 is MDHEN, CDR2 SYDVKM. DNA of the CDR3: TGTGCCAGCAGCCTGACTAGCTCCTCCTACGAGCAGTACTTC. Translation gives CASSLTSSSYEQYF.

The chain employs TRBV7-2 and TRBJ1-3; D possibly corresponds to TRBD1 (6 bases). Germline loops: CDR1 SGHTA, CDR2 FQGNSA. The CDR3 loop spans 16 amino acids. The V and J ends lost 0 bases and 3 bases respectively, with 12 bases between them. CDR3 sequence reads: CASSLAPPRGGNTIYF. CDR3 sequence (DNA): TGTGCCAGCAGCTTAGCTCCACCCAGGGGTGGAAACACCATATATTTT. The full variable domain, with the rest looked up from reference TRBV7-2 and TRBJ1-3, is GAGVSQSPSNKVTEKGKDVELRCDPISGHTALYWYRQSLGQGLEFLIYFQGNSAPDKSGLPSDRFSAERTGGSVSTLTIQRTQQEDSAVYLCASSLAPPRGGNTIYFGEGSWLTVV.

The chain is built from TRBV27 and TRBJ1-6; perhaps TRBD1 as D (6 bases). The CDR3 extends over 14 amino acids. V was clipped by 2 bases and J by 4 bases, with 6 bases between them. Germline loops: CDR1 MNHEY, CDR2 SMNVEV (reference sequence). CDR3 sequence reads: CASSLQGYNSPLHF. The DNA for the CDR3 is TGTGCCAGCAGTTTACAGGGGTATAATTCACCCCTCCACTTT.

V and J are TRBV6-5 and TRBJ2-7; D tentatively fits TRBD1 or TRBD2 (5 bases each). In germline, CDR1 is MNHEY, CDR2 SVGAGI. The CDR3 loop spans 14 amino acids. V was cut by 5 bases and J by 4 bases, with 15 bases left in between. The CDR3 DNA reads TGTGCCAGCAGTGCACGGGACGGAAATTACGAGCAGTACTTC. Translated: CASSARDGNYEQYF.

The count of this clone is one. The chain combines TRBV5-1 with TRBJ2-1, with 11 bases that match TRBD2. Germline values: CDR1 SGHRS, CDR2 YFSETQ. The CDR3 sequence is 16 residues long. Trimming cost V 1 base and J 7 bases; bases outside gene matches: 7. The CDR3 DNA reads TGCGCCAGCAGCTTGACTAGCGGGAGTCCATTTAATGAGCAGTTCTTC. It is translated as CASSLTSGSPFNEQFF.

This chain links TRBV19 with TRBJ1-3; TRBD1 aligns across 9 bases. Germline assignment: CDR1 LNHDA and CDR2 SQIVND (reference sequence). CDR3 length equals 17 residues. Trimming took 4 bases from V and 0 from J; bases not matched to a gene: 7. This chain's CDR3 is CASSKNRGLSSGNTIYF. CDR3 nucleotide sequence: TGTGCCAGTAGTAAAAACAGGGGGCTAAGCTCTGGAAACACCATATATTTT.

This chain links TRBV4-3 with TRBJ2-7; D ambiguous. The CDR3 is 13 amino acids. Trimming stripped 5 bases from V and 4 bases from J, with 12 bases between. In germline, CDR1 is LGHNA, CDR2 YSLEER. The CDR3 protein is CASSARLSYEQYF. CDR3 DNA sequence: TGCGCCAGCAGCGCACGACTCTCTTACGAGCAGTACTTC.

The CDR3 sequence is CASSERPTSSQETQYF. The DNA for the CDR3 is TGTGCCAGCAGCGAGCGCCCGACTAGCAGCCAAGAGACCCAGTACTTC. This sequence joins TRBV9 and TRBJ2-5; 7 bases map to TRBD2. J lost 1 base, V lost 3 bases, and 9 bases had no gene match. The CDR3 is 16 amino acids. Germline loops: CDR1 SGDLS, CDR2 YYNGEE.